The next 2 T cell receptor beta chains were all read from a single sample in a study of T cells in narcolepsy. The protocol was immunoSEQ multiplex PCR, while the TCRdb copy is restricted to in-frame clones and leaves out a portion. The sample contains about 34,000 clones, around four fifths of which appear only once. Sequencing was carried out using CD45RA- memory CD4+ T cells from PBMCs. All receptors derive from a human donor with narcolepsy.

The chain combines TRBV6-5 with TRBJ1-5, with a tentative D call TRBD1 (6 bases). The CDR3 covers 14 residues. The V and J ends lost 2 bases and 4 bases respectively, with 9 bases between them. The germline V gene encodes CDR1 MNHEY and CDR2 SVGAGI. CDR3 bases: TGTGCCAGCAGTTACCCCCAGGGGAATCAGCCCCAGCATTTT. This sequence encodes CASSYPQGNQPQHF.

V usage is TRBV28 and J usage is TRBJ2-1, with 7 bases lining up with TRBD2. The V gene end was trimmed by 4 bases and the J gene end by 12 bases; junction bases not matched to a gene: 6. Germline CDR1 MDHEN, CDR2 SYDVKM. The CDR3 totals 12 residues. This chain's CDR3 is CASSSSGPAQFF. CDR3 DNA sequence: TGTGCCAGCAGTTCTAGCGGACCCGCGCAGTTCTTC.